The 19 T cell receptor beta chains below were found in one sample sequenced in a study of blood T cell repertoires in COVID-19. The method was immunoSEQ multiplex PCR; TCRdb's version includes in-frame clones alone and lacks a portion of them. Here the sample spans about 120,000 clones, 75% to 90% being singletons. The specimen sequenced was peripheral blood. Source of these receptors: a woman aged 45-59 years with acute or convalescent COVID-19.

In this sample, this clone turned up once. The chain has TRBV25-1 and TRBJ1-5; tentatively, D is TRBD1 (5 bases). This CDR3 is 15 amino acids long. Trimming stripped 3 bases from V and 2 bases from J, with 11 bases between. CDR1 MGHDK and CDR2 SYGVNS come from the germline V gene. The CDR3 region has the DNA TGTGCCAGCAGTGATGGGGGGTCACGCAATCAGCCCCAGCATTTT. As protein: CASSDGGSRNQPQHF.

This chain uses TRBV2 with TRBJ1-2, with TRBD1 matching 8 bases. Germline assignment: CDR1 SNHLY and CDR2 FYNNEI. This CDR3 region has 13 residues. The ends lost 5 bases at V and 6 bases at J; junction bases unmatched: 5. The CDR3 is CASSPWTGNGYTF. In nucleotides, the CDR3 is TGTGCCAGCAGTCCCTGGACAGGGAATGGCTACACCTTC.

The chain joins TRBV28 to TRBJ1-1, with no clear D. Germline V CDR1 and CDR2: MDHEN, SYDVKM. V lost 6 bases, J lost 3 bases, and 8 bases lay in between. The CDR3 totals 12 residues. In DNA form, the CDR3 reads TGTGCCAGCAGCTCCCTAGACACTGAAGCTTTCTTT. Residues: CASSSLDTEAFF.

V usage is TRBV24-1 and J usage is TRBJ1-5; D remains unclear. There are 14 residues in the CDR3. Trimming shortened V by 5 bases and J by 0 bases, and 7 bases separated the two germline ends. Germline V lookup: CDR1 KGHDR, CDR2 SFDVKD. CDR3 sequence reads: CATSAGSSNQPQHF. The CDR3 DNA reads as TGTGCCACCAGTGCGGGGAGTAGCAATCAGCCCCAGCATTTT.

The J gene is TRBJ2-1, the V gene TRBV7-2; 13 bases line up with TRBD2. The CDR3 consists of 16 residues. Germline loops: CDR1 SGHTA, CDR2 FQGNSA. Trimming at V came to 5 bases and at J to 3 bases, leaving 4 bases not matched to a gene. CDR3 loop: CASSPRTSGSYNEQFF. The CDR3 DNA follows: TGTGCCAGCAGCCCCAGGACTAGCGGGAGCTACAATGAGCAGTTCTTC.

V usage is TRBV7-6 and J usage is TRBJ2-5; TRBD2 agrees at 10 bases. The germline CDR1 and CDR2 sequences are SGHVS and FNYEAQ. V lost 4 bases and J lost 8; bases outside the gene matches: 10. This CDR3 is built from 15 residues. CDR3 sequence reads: CASSSLAGVPETQYF. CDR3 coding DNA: TGTGCCAGCAGCTCCCTAGCGGGGGTGCCGGAAACCCAGTACTTC.

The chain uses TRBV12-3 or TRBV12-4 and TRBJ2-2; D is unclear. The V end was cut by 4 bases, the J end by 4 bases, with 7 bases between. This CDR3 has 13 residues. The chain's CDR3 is CASSSDPTGELFF. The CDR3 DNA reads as TGTGCCAGCAGTTCAGATCCCACCGGGGAGCTGTTTTTT.

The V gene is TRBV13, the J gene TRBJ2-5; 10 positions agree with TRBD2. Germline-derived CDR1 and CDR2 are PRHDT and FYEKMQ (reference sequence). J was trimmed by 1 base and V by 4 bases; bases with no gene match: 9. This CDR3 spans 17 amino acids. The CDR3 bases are TGTGCCAGCAGCTCTACTAGCGGGGCACCCTTCCAAGAGACCCAGTACTTC. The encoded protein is CASSSTSGAPFQETQYF.

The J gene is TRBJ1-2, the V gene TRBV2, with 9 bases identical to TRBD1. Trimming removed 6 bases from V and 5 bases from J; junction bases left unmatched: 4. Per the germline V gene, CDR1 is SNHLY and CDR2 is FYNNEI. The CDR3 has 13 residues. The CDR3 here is CASSLQGAYGYTF. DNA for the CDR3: TGTGCCAGCAGCCTACAGGGGGCTTATGGCTACACCTTC. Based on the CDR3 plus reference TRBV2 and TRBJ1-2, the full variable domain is EPEVTQTPSHQVTQMGQEVILRCVPISNHLYFYWYRQILGQKVEFLVSFYNNEISEKSEIFDDQFSVERPDGSNFTLKIRSTKLEDSAMYFCASSLQGAYGYTFGSGTRLTVV.

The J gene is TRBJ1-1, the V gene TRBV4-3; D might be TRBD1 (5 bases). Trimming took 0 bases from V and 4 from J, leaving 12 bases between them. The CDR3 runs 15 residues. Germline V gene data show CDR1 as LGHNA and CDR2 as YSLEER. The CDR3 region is CASSQDGRGGTEAFF. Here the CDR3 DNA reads TGCGCCAGCAGCCAAGACGGGCGGGGGGGCACTGAAGCTTTCTTT.

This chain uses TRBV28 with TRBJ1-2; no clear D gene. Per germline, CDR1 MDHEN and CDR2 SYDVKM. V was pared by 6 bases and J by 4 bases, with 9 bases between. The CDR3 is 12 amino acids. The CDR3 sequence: CASSPVGYGYTF. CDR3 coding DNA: TGTGCCAGCAGCCCCGTCGGCTATGGCTACACCTTC.

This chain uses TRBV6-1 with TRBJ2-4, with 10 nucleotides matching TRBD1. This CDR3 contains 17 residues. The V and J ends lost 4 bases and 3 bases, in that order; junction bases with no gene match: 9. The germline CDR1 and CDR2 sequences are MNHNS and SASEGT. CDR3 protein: CASSANDRGLVKNIQYF. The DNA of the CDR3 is TGTGCCAGCAGTGCCAACGACAGGGGGCTCGTCAAAAACATTCAGTACTTC.

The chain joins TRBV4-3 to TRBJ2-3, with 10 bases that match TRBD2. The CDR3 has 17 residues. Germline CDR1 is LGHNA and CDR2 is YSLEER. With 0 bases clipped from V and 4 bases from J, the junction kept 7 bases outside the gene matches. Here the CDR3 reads CASSQDKAGGPADTQYF. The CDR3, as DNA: TGCGCCAGCAGCCAAGATAAAGCGGGAGGGCCGGCAGATACGCAGTATTTT.

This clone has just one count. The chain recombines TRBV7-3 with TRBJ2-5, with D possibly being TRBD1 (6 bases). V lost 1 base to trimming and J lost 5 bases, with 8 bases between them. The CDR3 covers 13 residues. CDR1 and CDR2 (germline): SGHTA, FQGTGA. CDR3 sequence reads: CASSLSTGETQYF. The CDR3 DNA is TGTGCCAGCAGCTTAAGCACAGGGGAGACCCAGTACTTC.

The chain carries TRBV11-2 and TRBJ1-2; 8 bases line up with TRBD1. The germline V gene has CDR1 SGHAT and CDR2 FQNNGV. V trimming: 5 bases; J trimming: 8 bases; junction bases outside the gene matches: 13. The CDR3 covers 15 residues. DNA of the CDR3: TGTGCCAGCAGCCCTAACGACAGGGGCGCTATCGGCTACACCTTC. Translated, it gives CASSPNDRGAIGYTF.

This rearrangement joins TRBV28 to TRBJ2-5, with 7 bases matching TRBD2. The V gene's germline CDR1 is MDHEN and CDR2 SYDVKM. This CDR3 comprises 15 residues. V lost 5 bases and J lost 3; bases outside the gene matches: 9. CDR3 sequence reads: CASSGAGLAEETQYF. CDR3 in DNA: TGTGCCAGCAGTGGAGCGGGGCTAGCGGAAGAGACCCAGTACTTC.

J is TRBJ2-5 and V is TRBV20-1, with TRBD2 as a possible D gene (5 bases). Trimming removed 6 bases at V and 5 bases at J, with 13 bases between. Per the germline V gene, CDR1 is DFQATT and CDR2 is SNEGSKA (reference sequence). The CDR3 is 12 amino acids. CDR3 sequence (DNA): TGCAGTGCCAGTACTAGTGAGGAGACCCAGTACTTC. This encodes CSASTSEETQYF.

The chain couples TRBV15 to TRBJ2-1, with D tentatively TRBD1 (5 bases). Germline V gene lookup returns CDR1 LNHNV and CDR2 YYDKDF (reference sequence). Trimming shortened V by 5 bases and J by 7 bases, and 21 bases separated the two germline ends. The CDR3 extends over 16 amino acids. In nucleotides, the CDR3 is TGTGCCACCAGCCCGGGTATACAGGCACCCCGGAATGAGCAGTTCTTC. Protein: CATSPGIQAPRNEQFF.

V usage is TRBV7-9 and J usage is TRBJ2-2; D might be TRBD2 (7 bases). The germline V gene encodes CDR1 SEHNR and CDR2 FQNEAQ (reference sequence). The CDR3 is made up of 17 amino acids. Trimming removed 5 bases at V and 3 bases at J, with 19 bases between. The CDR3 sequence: CASSHRGGGKDTGELFF. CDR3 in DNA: TGTGCCAGCAGCCACCGGGGAGGGGGGAAGGACACCGGGGAGCTGTTTTTT.